This T cell receptor beta chain appears in the sequencing data of a study of T cells expressing NK-cell markers. Looking at the study overall: From sorted CD3+CD56+NKG2C+, CD3+CD56+NKG2C- and CD3+CD56-NKG2C+ T cells came the TCR beta repertoires.

Regarding this clonotype: No antigen is known for it.

Study observations and caveats: A handful of donors showed these clonotypes also leading the CD3+CD56-NKG2C+ fraction. Of the CD8+ T cells in roughly 6 donors, roughly 1.0-7.0% belonged to dominant NKG2C+ clonotypes.

As the method of synthesis, 5'RACE template switching with UMIs yielded TCR beta cDNA. From its re-call of the 5' RACE reads, TCRdb lists each CDR3 protein once, without DNA. With fewer than 400,000 distinct CDR3 sequences in the sample, the ten largest clones hold over 8.5%. This CDR3 is 11 amino acids long. Per germline, CDR1 SQVTM and CDR2 ANQGSEA. The source material was blood T cells: a sorted CD56 or NKG2C T cell subset, CD4+ or CD8+ T cells, or bulk PBMC T cells (not recorded which). The V call is TRBV29-1, the J call TRBJ2-1; as DNA is missing, the TRBD2 call by TCRdb cannot be tested. The sequence came from a woman aged 50 to 60 in good health. CDR3 sequence reads: CSGGPSGEQFF.